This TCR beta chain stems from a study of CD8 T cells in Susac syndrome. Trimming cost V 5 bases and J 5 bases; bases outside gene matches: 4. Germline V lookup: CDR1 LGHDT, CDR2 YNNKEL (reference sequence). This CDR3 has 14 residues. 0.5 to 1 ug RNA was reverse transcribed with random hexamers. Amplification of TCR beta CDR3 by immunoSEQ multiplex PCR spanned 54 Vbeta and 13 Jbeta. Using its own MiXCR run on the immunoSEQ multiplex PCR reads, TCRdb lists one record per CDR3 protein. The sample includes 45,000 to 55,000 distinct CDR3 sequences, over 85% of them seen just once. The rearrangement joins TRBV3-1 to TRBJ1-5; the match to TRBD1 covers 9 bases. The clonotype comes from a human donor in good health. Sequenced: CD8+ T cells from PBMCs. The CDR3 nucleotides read TGTGCCAGCAGCGTACAGGGGGCTTATCAGCCCCAGCATTTT. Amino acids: CASSVQGAYQPQHF.